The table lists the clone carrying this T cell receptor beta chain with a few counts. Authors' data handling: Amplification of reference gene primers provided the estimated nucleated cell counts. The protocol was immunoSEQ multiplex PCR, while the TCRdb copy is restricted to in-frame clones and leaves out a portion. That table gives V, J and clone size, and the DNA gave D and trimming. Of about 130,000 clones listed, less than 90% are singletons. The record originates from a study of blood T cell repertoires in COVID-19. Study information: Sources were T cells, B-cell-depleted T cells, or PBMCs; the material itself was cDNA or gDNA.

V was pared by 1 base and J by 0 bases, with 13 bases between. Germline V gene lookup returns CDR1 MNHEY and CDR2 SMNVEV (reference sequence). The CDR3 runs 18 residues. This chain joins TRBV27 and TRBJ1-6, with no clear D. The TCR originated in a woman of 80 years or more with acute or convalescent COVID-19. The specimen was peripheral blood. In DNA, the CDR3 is TGTGCCAGCAGTTTATTTGTAAGTTCCAGCTCCTATAATTCACCCCTCCACTTT. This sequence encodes CASSLFVSSSSYNSPLHF.